Sequencing of this TCR beta chain was carried out in a study of blood T cell repertoires in COVID-19. Study details: The study drew acute and convalescent COVID-19 samples from the United States, Italy and Spain. T cells, B-cell-depleted T cells, or PBMCs supplied cDNA or gDNA.

Sequenced by immunoSEQ multiplex PCR; TCRdb stores in-frame clones only, minus some. The table includes about 49,000 clones, about 87% detected once. There are 16 residues in the CDR3. The junction had 7 bases not matched to a gene; V was cut back by 3 bases and J by 2 bases. Looked up from germline, CDR1 is KGHSH and CDR2 is LQKENI. This receptor was taken from a woman of 80 years or more with COVID-19, enrolled during active disease. The sequenced material came from peripheral blood. The rearrangement joins TRBV18 to TRBJ1-3, with 7 bases aligning to TRBD1. CDR3 amino acids: CASSPWSDRAGNTIYF. CDR3 DNA sequence: TGTGCCAGCTCACCCTGGTCTGACAGGGCTGGAAACACCATATATTTT.